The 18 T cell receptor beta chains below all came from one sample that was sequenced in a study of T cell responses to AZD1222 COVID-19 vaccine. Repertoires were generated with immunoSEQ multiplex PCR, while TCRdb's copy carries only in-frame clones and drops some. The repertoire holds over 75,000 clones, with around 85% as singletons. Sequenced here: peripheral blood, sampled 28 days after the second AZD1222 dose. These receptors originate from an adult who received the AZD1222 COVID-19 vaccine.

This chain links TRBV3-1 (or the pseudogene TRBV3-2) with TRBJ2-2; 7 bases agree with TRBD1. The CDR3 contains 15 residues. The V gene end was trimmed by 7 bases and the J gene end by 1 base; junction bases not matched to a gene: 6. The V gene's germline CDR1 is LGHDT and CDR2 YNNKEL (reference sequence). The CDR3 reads CASTPRTGNTGELFF. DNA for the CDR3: TGTGCCAGCACCCCACGGACAGGGAACACCGGGGAGCTGTTTTTT.

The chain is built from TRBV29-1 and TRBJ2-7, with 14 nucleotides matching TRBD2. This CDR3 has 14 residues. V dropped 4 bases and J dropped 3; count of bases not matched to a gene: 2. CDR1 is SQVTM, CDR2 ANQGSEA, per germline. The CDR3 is CSVGGTSGSYEQYF. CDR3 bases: TGCAGCGTTGGAGGGACTAGCGGGAGCTACGAGCAGTACTTC.

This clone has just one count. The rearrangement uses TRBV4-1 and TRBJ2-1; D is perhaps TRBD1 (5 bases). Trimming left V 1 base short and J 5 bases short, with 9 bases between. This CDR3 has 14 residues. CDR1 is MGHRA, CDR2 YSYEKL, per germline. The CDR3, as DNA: TGCGCCAGCAGCCAAGGGGGCCTTAACAATGAGCAGTTCTTC. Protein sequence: CASSQGGLNNEQFF.

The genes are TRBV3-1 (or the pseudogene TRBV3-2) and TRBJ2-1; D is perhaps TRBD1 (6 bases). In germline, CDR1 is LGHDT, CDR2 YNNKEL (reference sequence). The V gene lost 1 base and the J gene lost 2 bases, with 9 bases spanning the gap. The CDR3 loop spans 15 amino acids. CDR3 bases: TGTGCCAGCAGCCAAGCAGACAGGACCTACAATGAGCAGTTCTTC. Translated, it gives CASSQADRTYNEQFF.

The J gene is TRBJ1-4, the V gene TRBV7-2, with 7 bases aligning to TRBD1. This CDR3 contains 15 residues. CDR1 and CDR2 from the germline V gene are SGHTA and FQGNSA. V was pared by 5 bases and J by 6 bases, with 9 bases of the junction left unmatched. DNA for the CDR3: TGTGCCAGCAGCGCGTTCTTCCAGGGGGATGAAAAACTGTTTTTT. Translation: CASSAFFQGDEKLFF.

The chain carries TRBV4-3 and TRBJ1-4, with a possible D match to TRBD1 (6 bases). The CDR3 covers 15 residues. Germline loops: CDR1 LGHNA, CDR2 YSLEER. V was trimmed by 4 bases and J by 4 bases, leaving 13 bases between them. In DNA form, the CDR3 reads TGCGCCAGCAGCCCAAAGGGGGGGCGTAATGAAAAACTGTTTTTT. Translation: CASSPKGGRNEKLFF.

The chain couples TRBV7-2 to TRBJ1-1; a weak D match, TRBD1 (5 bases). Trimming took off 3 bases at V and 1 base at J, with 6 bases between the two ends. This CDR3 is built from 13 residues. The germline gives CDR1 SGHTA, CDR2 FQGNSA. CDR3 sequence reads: CASSLTENTEAFF. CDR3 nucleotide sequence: TGTGCCAGCAGCTTGACAGAGAACACTGAAGCTTTCTTT.

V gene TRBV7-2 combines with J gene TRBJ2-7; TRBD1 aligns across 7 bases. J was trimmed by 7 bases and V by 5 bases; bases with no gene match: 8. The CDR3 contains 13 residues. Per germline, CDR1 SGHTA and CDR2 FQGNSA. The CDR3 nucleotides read TGTGCCAGCAGCGAAAACAGGGGACGGGAGCAGTACTTC. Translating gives CASSENRGREQYF.

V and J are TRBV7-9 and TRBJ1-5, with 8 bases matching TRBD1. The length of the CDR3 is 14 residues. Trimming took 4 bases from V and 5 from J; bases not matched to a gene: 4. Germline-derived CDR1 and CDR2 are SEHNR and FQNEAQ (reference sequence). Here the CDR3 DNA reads TGTGCCAGCAGCTCAGGACAGGGCTATCAGCCCCAGCATTTT. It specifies CASSSGQGYQPQHF.

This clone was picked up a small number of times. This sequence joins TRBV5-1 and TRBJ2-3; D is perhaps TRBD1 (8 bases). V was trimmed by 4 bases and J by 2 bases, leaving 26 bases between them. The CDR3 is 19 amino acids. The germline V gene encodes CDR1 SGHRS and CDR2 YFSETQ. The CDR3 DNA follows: TGCGCCAGCAGCCCCAGCCCCCAGACACAGGGGGGGTCCACAGATACGCAGTATTTT. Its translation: CASSPSPQTQGGSTDTQYF.

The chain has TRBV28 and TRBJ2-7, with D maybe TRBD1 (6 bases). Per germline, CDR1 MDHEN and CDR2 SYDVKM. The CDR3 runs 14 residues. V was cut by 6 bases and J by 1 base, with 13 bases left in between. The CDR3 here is CASRTTGGSYEQYF. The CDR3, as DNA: TGTGCCAGCAGAACGACAGGAGGATCCTACGAGCAGTACTTC.

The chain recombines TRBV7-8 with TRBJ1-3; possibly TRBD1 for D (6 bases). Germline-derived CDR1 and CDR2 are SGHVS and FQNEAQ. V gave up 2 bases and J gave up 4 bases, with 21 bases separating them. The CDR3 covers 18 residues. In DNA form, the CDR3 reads TGTGCCAGCAGCTTATGGGGCGATGGGGGGCGGGGAGGAAACACCATATATTTT. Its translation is CASSLWGDGGRGGNTIYF. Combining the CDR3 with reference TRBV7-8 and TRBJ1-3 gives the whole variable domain GAGVSQSPRYKVAKRGQDVALRCDPISGHVSLFWYQQALGQGPEFLTYFQNEAQLDKSGLPSDRFFAERPEGSVSTLKIQRTQQEDSAVYLCASSLWGDGGRGGNTIYFGEGSWLTVV.

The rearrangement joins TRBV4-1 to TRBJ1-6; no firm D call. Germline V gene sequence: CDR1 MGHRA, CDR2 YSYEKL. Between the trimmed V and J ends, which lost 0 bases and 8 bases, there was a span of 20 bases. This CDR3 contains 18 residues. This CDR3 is CASSQESQAVMVDSPLHF. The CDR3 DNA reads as TGCGCCAGCAGCCAAGAGTCCCAGGCAGTTATGGTGGATTCACCCCTCCACTTT.

This CDR3 is CSAREYVGAMNTEAFF. The CDR3 DNA is TGCAGTGCTCGTGAATATGTCGGGGCCATGAACACTGAAGCTTTCTTT. This sequence joins TRBV20-1 and TRBJ1-1; a possible D gene is TRBD1 (5 bases). The CDR3 sequence is 16 residues long. Germline V lookup: CDR1 DFQATT, CDR2 SNEGSKA (reference sequence). V dropped 5 bases and J dropped 0 bases, with 19 bases sitting between them.

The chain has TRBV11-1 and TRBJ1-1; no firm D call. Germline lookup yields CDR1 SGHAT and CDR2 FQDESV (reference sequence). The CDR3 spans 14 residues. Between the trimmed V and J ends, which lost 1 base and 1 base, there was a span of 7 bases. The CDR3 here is CASSLEISNTEAFF. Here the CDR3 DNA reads TGTGCCAGCAGCTTAGAGATTTCGAACACTGAAGCTTTCTTT.

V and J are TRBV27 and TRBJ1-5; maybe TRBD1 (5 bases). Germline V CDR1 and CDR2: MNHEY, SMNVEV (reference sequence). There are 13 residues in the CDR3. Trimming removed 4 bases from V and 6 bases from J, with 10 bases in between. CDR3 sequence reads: CASSSGPGQPQHF. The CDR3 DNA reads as TGTGCCAGCAGTTCGGGACCGGGTCAGCCCCAGCATTTT.

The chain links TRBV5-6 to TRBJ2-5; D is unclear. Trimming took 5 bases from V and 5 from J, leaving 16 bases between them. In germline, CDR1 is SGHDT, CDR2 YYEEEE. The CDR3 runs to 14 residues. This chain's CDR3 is CASRSSFGHETQYF. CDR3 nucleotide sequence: TGTGCCAGCAGGTCCTCCTTCGGGCACGAGACCCAGTACTTC.

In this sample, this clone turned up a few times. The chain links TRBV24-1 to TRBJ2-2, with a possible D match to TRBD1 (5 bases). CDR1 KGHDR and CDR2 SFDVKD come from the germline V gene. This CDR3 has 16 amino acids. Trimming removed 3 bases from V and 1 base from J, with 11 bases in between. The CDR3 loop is CATSDSRQGNTGELFF. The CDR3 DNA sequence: TGTGCCACCAGTGATAGCCGGCAGGGGAACACCGGGGAGCTGTTTTTT.